The rows below give T cell receptor beta chains drawn from one sample of a study of blood T cell repertoires in COVID-19. Here immunoSEQ multiplex PCR was the method, and the copy in TCRdb shows in-frame clones only, minus some. The repertoire holds about 330,000 clones, with about 91% as singletons. Sequenced: peripheral blood. These receptors were obtained from a man aged 30 to 39 with COVID-19, enrolled during active disease. Both conserved end residues are part of each CDR3. Fields, in order: J gene, V gene, CDR3 protein.

TRBJ2-1	TRBV7-3	CASSLAGGPYNEQFF
TRBJ1-2	TRBV6-1	CASSEAKGADYGYTF
TRBJ1-2	TRBV28	CASSIYQGNYGYTF
TRBJ1-1	TRBV7-6	CASSLEATEAFF
TRBJ2-7	TRBV3-1/TRBV3-2	CASSLGLAGDTYEQYF
TRBJ2-2	TRBV2	CASSTGPGELFF
TRBJ2-3	TRBV9	CASTRGSTDTQYF
TRBJ2-3	TRBV12-3/TRBV12-4	CAMAGGISDTQYF
TRBJ2-7	TRBV10-2	CASSDPGSSYEQYF
TRBJ2-1	TRBV10-2	CATAGQGTYNEQFF
TRBJ2-7	TRBV19	CASSAGQGAGYEQYF
TRBJ1-4	TRBV27	CASSLLGDKLFF
TRBJ2-5	TRBV20-1	CSASVLGAPGETQYF
TRBJ1-5	TRBV5-1	CASSLGSTGGNQPQHF
TRBJ2-1	TRBV18	CASSTTASSGGYEQFF
TRBJ2-7	TRBV6-5	CASSITDRGLEQYF
TRBJ1-4	TRBV18	CASSRFDGATNEKLFF
TRBJ2-1	TRBV20-1	CSASPAGGNEQFF
TRBJ2-7	TRBV2	CASSEYVGGTGSYEQYF
TRBJ2-3	TRBV7-3	CASSLTNLAGGSTDTQYF
TRBJ1-2	TRBV28	CASSFERYGYTF
TRBJ2-7	TRBV4-2	CASSPRAQGGYEQYF